This T cell receptor beta chain was sequenced for a study of shared clonotypes between healthy human individuals. Study-level information: Ranging from 18 to 49 in age, donors were two women and three men. For every donor, three CD4 naive, three CD4 memory, two CD8 naive and one CD8 memory plates were used.

Germline V CDR1 and CDR2: MNHEY, SVGAGI. The V end was cut by 5 bases, the J end by 6 bases, with 13 bases between. The CDR3 covers 14 residues. As concerns this clone: Its antigen is still unknown.

The data were produced by immunoSEQ multiplex PCR, yet TCRdb's version contains in-frame clones alone and is incomplete. The repertoire includes some 2,100,000 clones, about 94% of them detected once, and around 0.13% sits in the top ten. Study-wide points: Clonotype sharing levels among donors were expected to vary with sequencing depth. Blood was the only sampled material, and tissue repertoires likely differ.

The specimen sequenced was naive CD4+ T cells sorted from blood. The sample's subset: CD45RA+ positively selected. The V gene is TRBV6-5, the J gene TRBJ2-2; D remains unclear. This TCR derives from a man between 18 and 35 years old in good health. CDR3 nucleotide sequence: TGTGCCAGCAGTCAGATAAGGGTGGCCGGGGAGCTGTTTTTT. This codes for CASSQIRVAGELFF.